The entry that follows covers one TCR beta chain sequence. The antigen is undetermined. Deletions cut 2 bases from V and 8 bases from J, with 8 bases between. The CDR3 has 12 residues. Germline CDR1 reads SGHNT; CDR2 reads YYREEE (reference sequence). The data belong to a study of shared clonotypes between healthy human individuals. Naive CD8 cells comprised CD45RO-negative, CCR7-positively selected cells, excluding terminally differentiated effector memory CD45RA+ cells. Participating donors were healthy, HIV-negative adults free of recent acute infections or vaccinations. Adult Caucasians living in Nashville, Tennessee made up all of the donors. Sequencing was at deep level. Clones were read by immunoSEQ multiplex PCR, and TCRdb kept only the in-frame ones, dropping some. The repertoire holds about 2.1 million clones, about 93% seen once, with over 1.5% in the top ten. Findings of the study overall: Expectations were that clonotype sharing among donors would be affected by sequencing depth.

This chain uses TRBV5-4 with TRBJ2-1, with D possibly TRBD2 on 5 matching bases. This clonotype originated in a man between 18 and 35 years old in good health. Some clones in this sample may be carry-over from other donors' samples. Sequencing was done on a sample of naive CD8+ T cells from PBMCs. This CDR3 reads CASSLPRDEQFF. CDR3 DNA: TGTGCCAGCAGCTTACCGCGGGATGAGCAGTTCTTC. The full variable domain, its missing parts supplied by reference TRBV5-4 and TRBJ2-1, is ETGVTQSPTHLIKTRGQQVTLRCSSQSGHNTVSWYQQALGQGPQFIFQYYREEENGRGNFPPRFSGLQFPNYSSELNVNALELDDSALYLCASSLPRDEQFFGPGTRLTVL.